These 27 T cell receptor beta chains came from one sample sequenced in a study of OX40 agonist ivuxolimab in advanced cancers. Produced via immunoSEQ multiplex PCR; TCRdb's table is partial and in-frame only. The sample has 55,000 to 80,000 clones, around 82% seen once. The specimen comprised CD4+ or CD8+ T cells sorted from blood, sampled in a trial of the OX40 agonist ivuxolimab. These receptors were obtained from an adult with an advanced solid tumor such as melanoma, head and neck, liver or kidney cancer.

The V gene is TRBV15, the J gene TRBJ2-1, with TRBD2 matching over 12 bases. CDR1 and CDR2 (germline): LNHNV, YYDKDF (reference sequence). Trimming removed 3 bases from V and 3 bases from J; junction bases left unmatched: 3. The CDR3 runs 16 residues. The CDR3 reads CATSRVTSGGYNEQFF. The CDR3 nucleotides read TGTGCCACCAGCAGGGTGACTAGCGGGGGCTACAATGAGCAGTTCTTC.

The CDR3 sequence is CSCVGQDTEAFF. The DNA of the CDR3 is TGCAGCTGCGTCGGCCAGGACACTGAAGCTTTCTTT. The rearrangement links TRBV29-1 to TRBJ1-1; D is undetermined. Per the germline V gene, CDR1 is SQVTM and CDR2 is ANQGSEA. Trimming removed 8 bases from V and 3 bases from J, with 13 bases in between. The CDR3 has 12 residues. Based on the CDR3 plus reference TRBV29-1 and TRBJ1-1, the full variable domain is SAVISQKPSRDICQRGTSLTIQCQVDSQVTMMFWYRQQPGQSLTLIATANQGSEATYESGFVIDKFPISRPNLTFSTLTVSNMSPEDSSIYLCSCVGQDTEAFFGQGTRLTVV.

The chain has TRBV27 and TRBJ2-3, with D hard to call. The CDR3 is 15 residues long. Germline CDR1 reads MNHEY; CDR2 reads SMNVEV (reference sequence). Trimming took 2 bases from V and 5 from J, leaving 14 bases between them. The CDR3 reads CASSLVGQQRDTQYF. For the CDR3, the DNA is TGTGCCAGCAGTTTAGTAGGGCAGCAAAGAGATACGCAGTATTTT.

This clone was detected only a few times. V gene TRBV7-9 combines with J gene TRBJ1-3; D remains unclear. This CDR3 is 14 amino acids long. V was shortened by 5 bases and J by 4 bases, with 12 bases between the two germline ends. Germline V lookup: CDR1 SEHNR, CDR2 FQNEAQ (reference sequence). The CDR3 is CASSPALGGNTIYF. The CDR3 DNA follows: TGTGCCAGCAGCCCTGCGTTGGGGGGAAACACCATATATTTT. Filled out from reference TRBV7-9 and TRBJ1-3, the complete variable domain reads DTGVSQNPRHKITKRGQNVTFRCDPISEHNRLYWYRQTLGQGPEFLTYFQNEAQLEKSRLLSDRFSAERPKGSFSTLEIQRTEQGDSAMYLCASSPALGGNTIYFGEGSWLTVV.

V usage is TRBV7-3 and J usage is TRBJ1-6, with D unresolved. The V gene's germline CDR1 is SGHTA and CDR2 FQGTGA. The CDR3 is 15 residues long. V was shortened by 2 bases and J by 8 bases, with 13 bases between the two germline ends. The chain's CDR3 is CASSLDGETYSPLHF. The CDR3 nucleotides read TGTGCCAGCAGCTTAGACGGGGAGACTTATTCACCCCTCCACTTT.

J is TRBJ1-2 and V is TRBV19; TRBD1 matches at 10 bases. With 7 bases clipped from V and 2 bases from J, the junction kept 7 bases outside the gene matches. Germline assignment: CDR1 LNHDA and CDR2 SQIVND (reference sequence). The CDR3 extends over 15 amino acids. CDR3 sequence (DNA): TGTGCCAGTAACCCCTGGACAGGGGGAAACTATGGCTACACCTTC. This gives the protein CASNPWTGGNYGYTF.

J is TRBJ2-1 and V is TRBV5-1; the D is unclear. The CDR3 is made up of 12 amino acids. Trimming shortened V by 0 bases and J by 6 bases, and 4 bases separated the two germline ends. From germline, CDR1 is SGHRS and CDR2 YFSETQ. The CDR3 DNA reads TGCGCCAGCAGCTTGGTGTTCAATGAGCAGTTCTTC. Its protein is CASSLVFNEQFF.

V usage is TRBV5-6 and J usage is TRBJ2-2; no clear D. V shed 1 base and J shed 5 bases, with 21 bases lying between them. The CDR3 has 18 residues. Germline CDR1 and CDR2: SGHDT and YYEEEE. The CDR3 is CASSLLDNMEGETGELFF. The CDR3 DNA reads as TGTGCCAGCAGCTTGCTAGATAACATGGAAGGTGAAACCGGGGAGCTGTTTTTT. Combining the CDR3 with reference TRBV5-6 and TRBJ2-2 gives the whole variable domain DAGVTQSPTHLIKTRGQQVTLRCSPKSGHDTVSWYQQALGQGPQFIFQYYEEEERQRGNFPDRFSGHQFPNYSSELNVNALLLGDSALYLCASSLLDNMEGETGELFFGEGSRLTVL.

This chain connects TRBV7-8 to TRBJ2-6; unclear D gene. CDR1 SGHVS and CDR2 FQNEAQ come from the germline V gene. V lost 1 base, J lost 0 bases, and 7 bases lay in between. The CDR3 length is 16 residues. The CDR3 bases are TGTGCCAGCAGCTTAGACAGAGCCTCTGGGGCCAACGTCCTGACTTTC. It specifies CASSLDRASGANVLTF.

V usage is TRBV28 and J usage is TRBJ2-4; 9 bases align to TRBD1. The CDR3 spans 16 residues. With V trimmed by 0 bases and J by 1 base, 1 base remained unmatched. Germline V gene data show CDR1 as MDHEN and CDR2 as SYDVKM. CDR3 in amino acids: CASSLWGTGAKNIQYF. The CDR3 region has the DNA TGTGCCAGCAGTTTATGGGGGACAGGGGCCAAAAACATTCAGTACTTC.

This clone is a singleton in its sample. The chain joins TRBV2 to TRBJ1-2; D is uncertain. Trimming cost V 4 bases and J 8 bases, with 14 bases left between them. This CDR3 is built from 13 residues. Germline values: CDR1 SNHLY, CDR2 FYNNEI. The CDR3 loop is CASSARGVVGYTF. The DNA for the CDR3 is TGTGCCAGCAGTGCCCGCGGGGTGGTAGGCTACACCTTC.

For the CDR3, the DNA is TGTGCCAGCACCGAGGGACTACCACTGCAAGAGACCCAGTACTTC. It codes for CASTEGLPLQETQYF. V and J are TRBV6-1 and TRBJ2-5, with TRBD2 matching 7 bases. V gave up 7 bases and J gave up 2 bases; unmatched junction bases: 10. Germline loops: CDR1 MNHNS, CDR2 SASEGT. This CDR3 spans 15 amino acids.

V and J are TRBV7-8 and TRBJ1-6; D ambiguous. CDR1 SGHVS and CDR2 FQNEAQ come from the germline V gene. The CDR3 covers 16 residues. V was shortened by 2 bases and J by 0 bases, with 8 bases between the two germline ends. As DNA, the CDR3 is TGTGCCAGCAGCTTAAAATCCAGCTCCTATAATTCACCCCTCCACTTT. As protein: CASSLKSSSYNSPLHF.

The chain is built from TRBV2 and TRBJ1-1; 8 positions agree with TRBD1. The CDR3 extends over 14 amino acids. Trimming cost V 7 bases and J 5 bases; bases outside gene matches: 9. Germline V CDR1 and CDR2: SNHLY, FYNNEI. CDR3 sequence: CASTLGQGWTEAFF. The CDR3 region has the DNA TGTGCCAGCACCCTCGGACAGGGATGGACTGAAGCTTTCTTT.

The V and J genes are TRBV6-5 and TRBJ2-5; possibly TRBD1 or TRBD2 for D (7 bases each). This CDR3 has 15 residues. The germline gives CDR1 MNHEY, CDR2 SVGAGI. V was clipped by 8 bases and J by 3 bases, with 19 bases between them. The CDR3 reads CASGSRGEGKETQYF. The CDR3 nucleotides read TGTGCCAGCGGAAGCAGGGGGGAGGGAAAAGAGACCCAGTACTTC.

CDR3 in amino acids: CASSPGTGGKNTEAFF. The CDR3 region has the DNA TGTGCCAGCAGCCCCGGGACAGGGGGGAAGAACACTGAAGCTTTCTTT. The rearrangement uses TRBV14 and TRBJ1-1, with TRBD1 matching over 11 bases. With 4 bases clipped from V and 1 base from J, the junction kept 5 bases outside the gene matches. There are 16 residues in the CDR3. Germline loops: CDR1 SGHDN, CDR2 FVKESK.

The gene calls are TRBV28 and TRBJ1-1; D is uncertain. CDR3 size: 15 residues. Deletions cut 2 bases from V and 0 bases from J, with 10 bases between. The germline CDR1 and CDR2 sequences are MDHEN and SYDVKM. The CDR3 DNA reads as TGTGCCAGCAGTTTAGGCCAGCCATTGAACACTGAAGCTTTCTTT. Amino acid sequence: CASSLGQPLNTEAFF.

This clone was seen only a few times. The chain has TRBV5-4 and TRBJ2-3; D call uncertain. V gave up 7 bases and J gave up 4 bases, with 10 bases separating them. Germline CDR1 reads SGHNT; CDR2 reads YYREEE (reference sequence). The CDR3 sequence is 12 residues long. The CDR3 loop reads CASGISPDTQYF. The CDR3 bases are TGTGCCAGCGGGATATCCCCAGATACGCAGTATTTT.

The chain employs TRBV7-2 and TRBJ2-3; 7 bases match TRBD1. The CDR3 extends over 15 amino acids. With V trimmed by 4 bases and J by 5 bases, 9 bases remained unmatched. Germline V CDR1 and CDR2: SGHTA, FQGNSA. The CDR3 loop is CASSSRQGLEDTQYF. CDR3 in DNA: TGTGCCAGCAGCTCGAGACAGGGCCTTGAAGATACGCAGTATTTT.

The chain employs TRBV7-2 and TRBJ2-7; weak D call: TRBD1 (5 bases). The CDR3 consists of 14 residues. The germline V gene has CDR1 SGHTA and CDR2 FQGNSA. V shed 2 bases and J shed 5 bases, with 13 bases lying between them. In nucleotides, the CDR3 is TGTGCCAGCAGCTTACGGGCAGGGAAGAACGAGCAGTACTTC. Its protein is CASSLRAGKNEQYF.

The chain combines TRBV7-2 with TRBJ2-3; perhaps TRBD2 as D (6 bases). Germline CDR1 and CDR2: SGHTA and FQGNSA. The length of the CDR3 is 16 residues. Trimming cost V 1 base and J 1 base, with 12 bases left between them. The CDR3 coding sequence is TGTGCCAGCAGCTTAGGGGTGGGACTCGGCACAGATACGCAGTATTTT. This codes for CASSLGVGLGTDTQYF. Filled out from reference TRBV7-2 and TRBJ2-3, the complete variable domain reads GAGVSQSPSNKVTEKGKDVELRCDPISGHTALYWYRQSLGQGLEFLIYFQGNSAPDKSGLPSDRFSAERTGGSVSTLTIQRTQQEDSAVYLCASSLGVGLGTDTQYFGPGTRLTVL.

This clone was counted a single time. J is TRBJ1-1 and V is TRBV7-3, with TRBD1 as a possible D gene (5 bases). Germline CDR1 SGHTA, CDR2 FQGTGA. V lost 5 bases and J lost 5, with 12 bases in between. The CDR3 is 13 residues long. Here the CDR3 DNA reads TGTGCCAGCAGCCATTCGACAGATACTGAAGCTTTCTTT. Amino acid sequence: CASSHSTDTEAFF.

The chain's CDR3 is CASSKGDGGYGYTF. CDR3 DNA sequence: TGTGCCAGCTCCAAGGGGGACGGGGGCTATGGCTACACCTTC. The chain employs TRBV5-4 and TRBJ1-2, with TRBD1 as a possible D gene (6 bases). The CDR3 extends over 14 amino acids. V was trimmed by 7 bases and J by 4 bases, leaving 17 bases between them. The germline V gene encodes CDR1 SGHNT and CDR2 YYREEE (reference sequence). Supplemented by reference TRBV5-4 and TRBJ1-2, the full variable domain reads ETGVTQSPTHLIKTRGQQVTLRCSSQSGHNTVSWYQQALGQGPQFIFQYYREEENGRGNFPPRFSGLQFPNYSSELNVNALELDDSALYLCASSKGDGGYGYTFGSGTRLTVV.

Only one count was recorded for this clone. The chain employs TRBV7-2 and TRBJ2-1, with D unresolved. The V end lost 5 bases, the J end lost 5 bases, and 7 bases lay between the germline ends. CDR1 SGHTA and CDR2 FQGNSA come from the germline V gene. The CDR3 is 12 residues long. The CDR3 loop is CASSRNNNEQFF. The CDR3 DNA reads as TGTGCCAGCAGCAGAAATAACAATGAGCAGTTCTTC.

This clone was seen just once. This chain's CDR3 is CASSFIFEAGTQYF. As DNA, the CDR3 is TGTGCCAGCAGCTTTATTTTTGAGGCGGGAACCCAGTACTTC. The chain combines TRBV5-4 with TRBJ2-5; weak D call: TRBD2 (6 bases). V dropped 2 bases and J dropped 8 bases, with 16 bases sitting between them. CDR1 is SGHNT, CDR2 YYREEE, per germline (reference sequence). The CDR3 length is 14 residues.

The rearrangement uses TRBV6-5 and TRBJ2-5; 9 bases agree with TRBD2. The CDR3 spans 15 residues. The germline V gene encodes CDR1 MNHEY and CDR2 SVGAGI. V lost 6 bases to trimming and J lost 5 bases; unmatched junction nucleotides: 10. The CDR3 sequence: CASSPISGSLETQYF. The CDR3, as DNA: TGTGCCAGCAGCCCCATTAGCGGGAGTCTGGAGACCCAGTACTTC.

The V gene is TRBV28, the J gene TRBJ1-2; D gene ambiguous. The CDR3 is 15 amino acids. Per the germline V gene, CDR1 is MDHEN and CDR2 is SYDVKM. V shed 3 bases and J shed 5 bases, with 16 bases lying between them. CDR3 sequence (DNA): TGTGCCAGCAGTTTGGACGTGGGCGAGGGTTATGGCTACACCTTC. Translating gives CASSLDVGEGYGYTF.